These 7 T cell receptor beta chains came from one sample sequenced in a study of cytomegalovirus exposure and HLA in healthy donors (dated by TCRdb to the late 2010s). The library was obtained by the immunoSEQ multiplex PCR assay. For the multiplex PCR, a mixture combining 60 forward primers for TCR Vbeta segments and 13 reverse primers for TCR Jbeta segments was used. The table comes from immuneACCESS by way of TCRdb, which keeps in-frame sequences with V and J called. Part of the clones is missing from these tables; in studies checked, under half for an unresolved V gene and the rest for unknown reasons. The sample table records over 90,000 clones. 3.5% of the sample is in the top ten clones. The sequenced material came from PBMCs. The receptors stem from a man aged 35-49 years in good health and CMV-seronegative.

This rearrangement joins TRBV28 to TRBJ2-7, with 7 bases lining up with TRBD1. The CDR3 has 13 residues. Germline loops: CDR1 MDHEN, CDR2 SYDVKM. Unmatched junction bases numbered 5, after V lost 3 bases and J lost 6 bases. In nucleotides, the CDR3 is TGTGCCAGCAGTTTCGTTTCAGGGGGCGAGCAGTACTTC. Translation gives CASSFVSGGEQYF.

The V and J genes are TRBV19 and TRBJ1-2; 7 bases map to TRBD1. Trimming took 3 bases from V and 2 from J; bases not matched to a gene: 9. The length of the CDR3 is 16 residues. Per the germline V gene, CDR1 is LNHDA and CDR2 is SQIVND (reference sequence). The CDR3 spells CASSMRTGASNYGYTF. DNA of the CDR3: TGTGCCAGTAGTATGAGGACAGGAGCCTCAAACTATGGCTACACCTTC.

For this clone: A read error may produce the germline difference seen at one junction end. The chain uses TRBV15 and TRBJ1-5; possible D gene TRBD1, 5 bases. CDR1 is LNHNV and CDR2 is YYDKDF in the germline V gene (reference sequence). This CDR3 has 18 residues. The DNA for the CDR3 is TGTGCCACCAGTAGAGGTGGAGGGACGGATTATAGCAATCAGCCCCAGCATTTT. Residues: CATSRGGGTDYSNQPQHF. The full variable domain, its missing parts supplied by reference TRBV15 and TRBJ1-5, is DAMVIQNPRYQVTQFGKPVTLSCSQTLNHNVMYWYQQKSSQAPKLLFHYYDKDFNNEADTPDNFQSRRPNTSFCFLDIRSPGLGDTAMYLCATSRGGGTDYSNQPQHFGDGTRLSIL.

The chain is built from TRBV7-9 and TRBJ2-7, with 11 bases that match TRBD1. Germline V gene lookup returns CDR1 SEHNR and CDR2 FQNEAQ (reference sequence). This CDR3 region has 15 residues. The trim removed 2 bases at V and 5 bases at J, leaving 5 bases unmatched. CDR3 residues: CASSLTWTGGNEQYF. The CDR3 nucleotides are TGTGCCAGCAGCTTAACTTGGACAGGGGGCAACGAGCAGTACTTC.

The chain uses TRBV5-4 and TRBJ2-5, with 8 positions matching TRBD2. CDR1 and CDR2 from the germline V gene are SGHNT and YYREEE (reference sequence). Losses at the gene ends were 2 bases for V and 5 bases for J; bases not matched to a gene: 8. This CDR3 has 15 amino acids. CDR3 nucleotides: TGTGCCAGCAGCTTCACGACTAGCGTCTCGGAGACCCAGTACTTC. This sequence encodes CASSFTTSVSETQYF.

The chain joins TRBV5-6 to TRBJ2-1; the D gene is possibly TRBD1 (6 bases). V lost 0 bases to trimming and J lost 2 bases, with 9 bases between them. Germline CDR1 SGHDT, CDR2 YYEEEE. The CDR3 covers 15 residues. The CDR3 DNA sequence: TGTGCCAGCAGCTTGGTACAGGGAGCCTACAATGAGCAGTTCTTC. Translation: CASSLVQGAYNEQFF.

J is TRBJ2-7 and V is TRBV9, with D tentatively TRBD2 (6 bases). CDR1 is SGDLS and CDR2 is YYNGEE in the germline V gene. V lost 4 bases and J lost 1, with 15 bases in between. This CDR3 is built from 15 residues. DNA of the CDR3: TGTGCCAGCAGCCCCCACGGGGGAGGTTCCTACGAGCAGTACTTC. It yields the protein CASSPHGGGSYEQYF.